The 26 T cell receptor beta chains below come from one sample, sequenced in a study of T cells in Graves' hyperthyroidism and ophthalmopathy. The CDR3 regions of TCR beta were amplified from RNA transcripts. The TCR CDR3 first-round RT-PCR relied on the HTBI primer set. TCRdb analysed the multiplex PCR reads with MiXCR anew, one entry per CDR3 protein. The sample holds a few hundred thousand distinct CDR3 sequences, about 14% seen once. Specimen: blood. The receptors were gathered from a woman in her twenties or thirties with Graves' ophthalmopathy.

There are many counts of this clonotype. This chain uses TRBV20-1 with TRBJ2-1, with TRBD2 matching over 11 bases. The CDR3 loop spans 15 amino acids. V was pared by 3 bases and J by 7 bases, with 8 bases of the junction left unmatched. Germline loops: CDR1 DFQATT, CDR2 SNEGSKA (reference sequence). The CDR3 region is CSASRLAGLRNEQFF. For the CDR3, the DNA is TGCAGTGCTAGTCGACTAGCGGGGCTGCGGAATGAGCAGTTCTTC.

The V gene is TRBV7-3, the J gene TRBJ2-1, with 9 bases that match TRBD2. In germline, CDR1 is SGHTA, CDR2 FQGTGA. The CDR3 runs to 17 residues. Germline trimming cut 5 bases from V and 7 bases from J; bases unmatched to any gene: 15. The chain's CDR3 is CASSPFSVGGRVNEQFF. CDR3 bases: TGTGCCAGCAGCCCTTTTTCAGTAGGCGGGAGGGTGAATGAGCAGTTCTTC.

As to this clonotype: No conserved phenylalanine or tryptophan is present at the end of the CDR3, so a read error is the likely explanation. The chain employs TRBV7-9 and TRBJ2-1, with a possible D match to TRBD2 (7 bases). This CDR3 is built from 16 residues. V gave up 1 base and J gave up 0 bases, with 10 bases separating them. Germline CDR1 SEHNR, CDR2 FQNEAQ (reference sequence). CDR3 sequence: CASSLVAGASYNEQFS. The CDR3 nucleotides are TGTGCCAGCAGCTTAGTTGCGGGGGCCTCCTACAATGAGCAGTTCTCC.

This clonotype was recorded many times. This chain connects TRBV20-1 to TRBJ1-2, with TRBD1 matching over 7 bases. V lost 4 bases to trimming and J lost 4 bases; unmatched junction nucleotides: 9. Germline V gene sequence: CDR1 DFQATT, CDR2 SNEGSKA (reference sequence). The CDR3 is made up of 14 amino acids. The CDR3 protein is CSAIEGARSYGYTF. CDR3 DNA sequence: TGCAGTGCTATCGAGGGGGCGCGGAGCTATGGCTACACCTTC.

This clonotype was found many times. This chain uses TRBV10-3 with TRBJ2-4, with 8 bases fitting TRBD2. The CDR3 sequence is 18 residues long. J lost 3 bases, V lost 0 bases, and 10 bases had no gene match. CDR1 and CDR2 (germline): ENHRY, SYGVKD. The CDR3 coding sequence is TGTGCCATCAGTGAGTCGATAGGAGCGGGGGAAAACAAAAACATTCAGTACTTC. Translation gives CAISESIGAGENKNIQYF.

The V call is TRBV3-1, the J call TRBJ1-1, with 8 bases aligning to TRBD1. In germline, CDR1 is LGHDT, CDR2 YNNKEL (reference sequence). J gave up 3 bases and V 3 bases, and 9 bases lay outside the gene matches. The CDR3 is 16 amino acids. The DNA for the CDR3 is TGTGCCAGCAGCCAGGTCAGGGGGCTGGGTGACACTGAAGCTTTCTTT. Translated, it gives CASSQVRGLGDTEAFF.

This clonotype was recorded at least ten times. V gene TRBV3-1 combines with J gene TRBJ1-4; no firm D call. The germline V and J ends were trimmed by 1 base and 7 bases, with 13 bases remaining between them. The CDR3 has 15 residues. Germline CDR1 and CDR2: LGHDT and YNNKEL (reference sequence). CDR3 protein: CASSQVRRRGEKLFF. CDR3 DNA: TGTGCCAGCAGCCAAGTCAGAAGGAGAGGTGAAAAACTGTTTTTT.

This clonotype was seen many times. V usage is TRBV20-1 and J usage is TRBJ2-7, with TRBD1 identical over 7 bases. Losses at the gene ends were 6 bases for V and 5 bases for J; bases not matched to a gene: 4. Germline V gene sequence: CDR1 DFQATT, CDR2 SNEGSKA (reference sequence). CDR3 size: 11 residues. CDR3 in DNA: TGCAGTGCCCTCGACAGGGACGAGCAGTACTTC. It specifies CSALDRDEQYF.

At least ten counts were recorded for this clonotype. This chain connects TRBV20-1 to TRBJ2-1, with D possibly being TRBD1 (5 bases). Germline CDR1 DFQATT, CDR2 SNEGSKA (reference sequence). V was trimmed by 0 bases and J by 6 bases, leaving 15 bases between them. The CDR3 consists of 15 residues. This CDR3 is CSAREQARACNEQFF. DNA for the CDR3: TGCAGTGCTAGAGAGCAGGCCAGGGCATGCAATGAGCAGTTCTTC.

A note on this clonotype: One base away lies a much larger clone, so this may be a sequencing read error. This chain joins TRBV20-1 and TRBJ2-7, with D perhaps being TRBD1 or TRBD2 (6 bases each). The V gene lost 2 bases and the J gene lost 7 bases, with 21 bases spanning the gap. Germline CDR1 is DFQATT and CDR2 is SNEGSKA (reference sequence). The CDR3 is 15 residues long. CDR3 region: CSARPRGPKVMEQYF. The DNA for the CDR3 is TGCAGTGCTAGACCTCGGGGGCCCAAGGTGATGGAGCAGTACTTC.

This clonotype turned up a few times. The chain carries TRBV2 and TRBJ1-2; 7 positions match TRBD1. With V trimmed by 5 bases and J by 3 bases, 15 bases remained unmatched. This CDR3 has 17 residues. Germline lookup yields CDR1 SNHLY and CDR2 FYNNEI. For the CDR3, the DNA is TGTGCCAGCAGTCCCCCGACAGGGTTGTCACAGTACTATGGCTACACCTTC. Its translation is CASSPPTGLSQYYGYTF.

This clonotype has at least ten counts. The chain recombines TRBV6-1 with TRBJ1-1; D gene ambiguous. The CDR3 covers 14 residues. V dropped 5 bases and J dropped 1 base, with 11 bases sitting between them. The germline CDR1 and CDR2 sequences are MNHNS and SASEGT. CDR3 coding DNA: TGTGCCAGCAGTCCTACTGATAAGAACACTGAAGCTTTCTTT. Translating gives CASSPTDKNTEAFF.

This clonotype has at least ten counts. The CDR3 is CAWDRGENTEAFF. The CDR3 coding sequence is TGTGCCTGGGACCGCGGTGAGAACACTGAAGCTTTCTTT. The J gene is TRBJ1-1, the V gene TRBV30; D gene ambiguous. Trimming pared 5 bases from V and 1 base from J, leaving 11 bases between. This CDR3 region has 13 residues. CDR1 is GTSNPN and CDR2 is SVGIG in the germline V gene (reference sequence).

This clonotype was seen at least ten times. The CDR3 nucleotides read TGTGCCAGCAGCTTACAGGGGGCACAATACTCCTACGAGCAGTACTTC. This gives the protein CASSLQGAQYSYEQYF. The chain is built from TRBV11-3 and TRBJ2-7; 8 bases are shared with TRBD1. This CDR3 has 16 residues. V lost 2 bases to trimming and J lost 0 bases; unmatched junction nucleotides: 6. Germline values: CDR1 SGHNT, CDR2 YENEEA.

The rearrangement uses TRBV5-1 and TRBJ2-3; 11 bases agree with TRBD2. The V segment lost 5 bases and the J segment 0 bases; nucleotides outside the gene matches: 8. This CDR3 is built from 17 residues. Germline V gene sequence: CDR1 SGHRS, CDR2 YFSETQ. CDR3: CASRDGLAGYSTDTQYF. The DNA of the CDR3 is TGCGCCAGCAGGGACGGACTAGCGGGTTATAGCACAGATACGCAGTATTTT.

The J gene is TRBJ2-3, the V gene TRBV24-1, with 9 nucleotides matching TRBD2. This CDR3 contains 16 residues. Germline-derived CDR1 and CDR2 are KGHDR and SFDVKD. V was clipped by 0 bases and J by 9 bases; unmatched bases: 9. CDR3: CATSDLNGLAGSTQYF. CDR3 nucleotide sequence: TGTGCCACCAGTGATTTGAACGGGCTAGCGGGGTCGACGCAGTATTTT.

This clonotype turned up a few times. This rearrangement joins TRBV19 to TRBJ1-5; 8 bases are a match to TRBD1. The germline V gene has CDR1 LNHDA and CDR2 SQIVND (reference sequence). The V gene end was trimmed by 5 bases and the J gene end by 7 bases; junction bases not matched to a gene: 4. CDR3 length: 13 residues. CDR3 sequence reads: CASSFAGGQPQHF. The CDR3 DNA reads as TGTGCCAGTAGTTTCGCAGGGGGCCAGCCCCAGCATTTT.

There are many counts of this clonotype. The CDR3 DNA reads as TGTGCCAGCTCACCCAGGGGCCCCAGCCCGGGGGAAACAGATACGCAGTATTTT. Its translation is CASSPRGPSPGETDTQYF. The chain uses TRBV18 and TRBJ2-3; tentatively, D is TRBD1 or TRBD2 (6 bases each). CDR1 is KGHSH and CDR2 is LQKENI in the germline V gene. V dropped 3 bases and J dropped 3 bases, with 22 bases sitting between them. CDR3 size: 18 residues.

The genes are TRBV9 and TRBJ2-2, with 9 bases matching TRBD2. CDR3 size: 17 residues. Looked up from germline, CDR1 is SGDLS and CDR2 is YYNGEE. The V and J ends lost 1 base and 0 bases, in that order; junction bases with no gene match: 4. The CDR3 here is CASSVLAGRTNTGELFF. The CDR3 DNA reads as TGTGCCAGCAGCGTACTAGCGGGGAGAACGAACACCGGGGAGCTGTTTTTT.

In its sample, this clonotype was seen once. This may stem from a read error, because a much larger clone lies one nucleotide away. Lacking the conserved final phenylalanine or tryptophan, this CDR3 likely reflects a read error. The gene calls are TRBV20-1 and TRBJ1-2; D not certain. Germline lookup yields CDR1 DFQATT and CDR2 SNEGSKA (reference sequence). The CDR3 has 12 amino acids. V was cut by 1 base and J by 5 bases, with 8 bases left in between. CDR3 DNA: TGCAGTGCTAGAGCCCGCCCTTATGGCTACACCCTC. Protein product: CSARARPYGYTL.

This clonotype showed up many times. This chain uses TRBV4-2 with TRBJ2-5; 11 bases are shared with TRBD2. CDR1 LGHNA and CDR2 YNFKEQ come from the germline V gene. The CDR3 contains 16 residues. Trimming at V came to 0 bases and at J to 6 bases, leaving 6 bases not matched to a gene. CDR3 nucleotides: TGTGCCAGCAGCCAAGATCTTAGCGGGGGGGCAAAGACCCAGTACTTC. Amino acids: CASSQDLSGGAKTQYF.

In nucleotides, the CDR3 is TGTGCCAGCAGTTACAGACCTTACGATGAGCAGTTCTTC. This gives the protein CASSYRPYDEQFF. The chain carries TRBV6-6 and TRBJ2-1; D is ambiguous. The V end lost 2 bases, the J end lost 8 bases, and 10 bases lay between the germline ends. Germline V gene data show CDR1 as MNHNY and CDR2 as SVGAGI (reference sequence). This CDR3 spans 13 amino acids.

This clonotype was recorded many times. This chain joins TRBV6-1 and TRBJ2-5, with 12 bases that match TRBD2. Trimming removed 6 bases from V and 4 bases from J; junction bases left unmatched: 6. The germline CDR1 and CDR2 sequences are MNHNS and SASEGT. The length of the CDR3 is 15 residues. The CDR3 DNA reads as TGTGCCAGCAGCACTAGCGGGGGGTTCGCAGAGACCCAGTACTTC. Translating it yields CASSTSGGFAETQYF.

In its sample, this clonotype was seen many times. The chain combines TRBV28 with TRBJ2-1; D possibly corresponds to TRBD1 (6 bases). This CDR3 spans 12 amino acids. Germline V gene sequence: CDR1 MDHEN, CDR2 SYDVKM. Trimming pared 7 bases from V and 5 bases from J, leaving 9 bases between. The CDR3 is CASTGQHNEQFF. The DNA of the CDR3 is TGTGCCAGCACTGGACAGCACAATGAGCAGTTCTTC.

This clonotype appeared a few times. The chain joins TRBV27 to TRBJ1-2; D unclear. The CDR3 is 15 residues long. Germline CDR1 and CDR2: MNHEY and SMNVEV (reference sequence). V lost 0 bases to trimming and J lost 3 bases, with 11 bases between them. The CDR3 sequence is CASSLSHSTDYGYTF. In DNA, the CDR3 is TGTGCCAGCAGTTTATCGCACAGCACTGACTATGGCTACACCTTC.

This clonotype was counted many times. The gene calls are TRBV2 and TRBJ1-2, with TRBD1 as a possible D gene (5 bases). The V gene's germline CDR1 is SNHLY and CDR2 FYNNEI. With 4 bases removed from V and 2 bases from J, the gap between germline ends came to 11 bases. The CDR3 contains 14 residues. The CDR3 region has the DNA TGTGCCAGCAGTGTTGAGACAGTAAACTATGGCTACACCTTC. This gives the protein CASSVETVNYGYTF.